The T cell receptor (beta chain) under discussion was sequenced for a study of T cell changes during pregnancy in multiple sclerosis. Germline V gene sequence: CDR1 ENHRY, CDR2 SYGVKD. The CDR3 extends over 14 amino acids. V lost 6 bases and J lost 8, with 19 bases in between. Produced via immunoSEQ multiplex PCR; TCRdb's table is partial and in-frame only. The table shows approximately 100,000 clones, with around 91% occurring only once. This chain uses TRBV10-3 with TRBJ1-2, with a weak D call TRBD1 (6 bases). This TCR came from a female donor with multiple sclerosis, enrolled in a pregnancy study. This specimen consisted of peripheral blood, obtained after pregnancy. CDR3 residues: CAISLVGQGYGYTF. Here the CDR3 DNA reads TGTGCCATCAGCCTGGTAGGGCAGGGGTACGGCTACACCTTC.